The clone carrying this TCR beta chain was recorded a few times. The germline gene is not matched at one end of the junction; a read error may be the cause. This sample was taken from a study of beta chain features in type 1 diabetes. The entirety of the isolated RNA underwent reverse transcription, so expressed TCRB transcripts were sequenced. Data came from immunoSEQ multiplex PCR; TCRdb stores just in-frame clones and leaves some out. The sample includes about 150,000 clones, 11% seen only once; the top ten take roughly 1.9%. CDR1 and CDR2 (germline): SGHTA, FQGTGA. The CDR3 sequence is 15 residues long.

The gene calls are TRBV7-3 and TRBJ2-5; TRBD2 matches 13 bases. Sequenced: central memory CD4+ T cells from blood. The TCR was taken from a man aged 18 to 30 in good health. CDR3 DNA: TGTGCCAGCAGTTTAACTAGCGGGAGGGGAGAGACCCAGTACTTC. Protein sequence: CASSLTSGRGETQYF.